The next 10 T cell receptor beta chains were all read from a single sample in a study of T cells after yellow fever vaccination. Via MiXCR, TCRdb re-called the 5' RACE reads, giving one row per CDR3 protein. The table has under 550,000 distinct CDR3 sequences, 20% to 25% seen once. Material: PBMCs, obtained roughly 20 days after the first yellow fever vaccination. Receptors originate from a man between 18 and 29 years old who received the YFV17D yellow fever vaccine.

The V call is TRBV14, the J call TRBJ2-3, with 7 bases fitting TRBD2. After removal of 1 base from V and 0 bases from J, the junction contained 7 bases not matched to a gene. The CDR3 consists of 17 residues. Germline V gives CDR1 SGHDN, CDR2 FVKESK. The CDR3 DNA reads as TGTGCCAGCAGCCAAGTCCCCCTAGCGGCTAGCACAGATACGCAGTATTTT. This encodes CASSQVPLAASTDTQYF. Using reference TRBV14 and TRBJ2-3 for the parts outside the CDR3, the full variable domain is EAGVTQFPSHSVIEKGQTVTLRCDPISGHDNLYWYRRVMGKEIKFLLHFVKESKQDESGMPNNRFLAERTGGTYSTLKVQPAELEDSGVYFCASSQVPLAASTDTQYFGPGTRLTVL.

This clonotype was counted many times. This CDR3 reads CASSLSPRAPDTQYF. CDR3 nucleotides: TGTGCCAGCAGTTTATCTCCGAGGGCACCAGATACGCAGTATTTT. The gene calls are TRBV27 and TRBJ2-3, with D possibly being TRBD2 (5 bases). The germline V and J ends were trimmed by 0 bases and 4 bases, with 11 bases remaining between them. The CDR3 sequence is 15 residues long. In germline, CDR1 is MNHEY, CDR2 SMNVEV (reference sequence).

This chain joins TRBV11-2 and TRBJ2-3; 7 nucleotides agree with TRBD1. J was trimmed by 2 bases and V by 1 base; bases with no gene match: 6. This CDR3 is 16 amino acids long. From germline, CDR1 is SGHAT and CDR2 FQNNGV. The CDR3 bases are TGTGCCAGCAGCTTAGGTAGGGGGCAGGTCACAGATACGCAGTATTTT. It yields the protein CASSLGRGQVTDTQYF.

This clonotype was counted a few times. The chain recombines TRBV28 with TRBJ1-1; weak D call: TRBD1 (5 bases). Germline values: CDR1 MDHEN, CDR2 SYDVKM. Trimming stripped 3 bases from V and 11 bases from J, with 16 bases between. The CDR3 length is 13 residues. The CDR3 protein is CASSFQQLNRAFF. CDR3 nucleotides: TGTGCCAGCAGTTTTCAACAGCTAAACAGGGCTTTCTTT.

This clonotype was detected a few times. The chain has TRBV5-6 and TRBJ2-1; 8 bases line up with TRBD2. Germline values: CDR1 SGHDT, CDR2 YYEEEE. The CDR3 runs 15 residues. The V gene end was trimmed by 0 bases and the J gene end by 3 bases; junction bases not matched to a gene: 2. CDR3 in DNA: TGTGCCAGCAGCTTGGCTAGCGGGTTCTACAATGAGCAGTTCTTC. Residues: CASSLASGFYNEQFF.

This clonotype was counted only a few times. The rearrangement joins TRBV12-3 or TRBV12-4 to TRBJ2-2; TRBD1 is a possible D gene (6 bases). Trimming stripped 5 bases from V and 3 bases from J, with 10 bases between. The CDR3 totals 14 residues. This chain's CDR3 is CASSRQGYTGELFF. The CDR3 DNA is TGTGCCAGCAGTCGGCAGGGGTACACCGGGGAGCTGTTTTTT.

In this sample, this clonotype turned up a few times. V is TRBV28 and J is TRBJ2-3, with D perhaps matching TRBD1 (6 bases). The V gene lost 7 bases and the J gene lost 0 bases, with 17 bases spanning the gap. The CDR3 totals 16 residues. Per the germline V gene, CDR1 is MDHEN and CDR2 is SYDVKM. This CDR3 is CASTDWAQGSTDTQYF. Written as DNA, the CDR3 is TGTGCCAGCACCGACTGGGCGCAGGGGAGCACAGATACGCAGTATTTT.

V usage is TRBV4-1 and J usage is TRBJ1-4, with D unclear. V gave up 0 bases and J gave up 7 bases, with 12 bases separating them. The CDR3 totals 15 residues. Germline V lookup: CDR1 MGHRA, CDR2 YSYEKL. CDR3 nucleotides: TGCGCCAGCAGCCAAGATGAGACCCCTCGTGAAAAACTGTTTTTT. Translation gives CASSQDETPREKLFF.

The chain couples TRBV4-1 to TRBJ1-1, with TRBD1 as a possible D gene (6 bases). The CDR3 runs to 15 residues. The V end was cut by 5 bases, the J end by 4 bases, with 17 bases between. CDR1 MGHRA and CDR2 YSYEKL come from the germline V gene. Written as DNA, the CDR3 is TGCGCCAGCAGCTCGAAGACAGAGGGGGTCACTGAAGCTTTCTTT. Its translation is CASSSKTEGVTEAFF.

The chain has TRBV28 and TRBJ2-3; tentative D call: TRBD2 (7 bases). Germline assignment: CDR1 MDHEN and CDR2 SYDVKM. The length of the CDR3 is 15 residues. V lost 2 bases and J lost 4, with 13 bases in between. In DNA form, the CDR3 reads TGTGCCAGCAGTTTAGGGGGGGGCGCACCAGATACGCAGTATTTT. Its protein is CASSLGGGAPDTQYF.